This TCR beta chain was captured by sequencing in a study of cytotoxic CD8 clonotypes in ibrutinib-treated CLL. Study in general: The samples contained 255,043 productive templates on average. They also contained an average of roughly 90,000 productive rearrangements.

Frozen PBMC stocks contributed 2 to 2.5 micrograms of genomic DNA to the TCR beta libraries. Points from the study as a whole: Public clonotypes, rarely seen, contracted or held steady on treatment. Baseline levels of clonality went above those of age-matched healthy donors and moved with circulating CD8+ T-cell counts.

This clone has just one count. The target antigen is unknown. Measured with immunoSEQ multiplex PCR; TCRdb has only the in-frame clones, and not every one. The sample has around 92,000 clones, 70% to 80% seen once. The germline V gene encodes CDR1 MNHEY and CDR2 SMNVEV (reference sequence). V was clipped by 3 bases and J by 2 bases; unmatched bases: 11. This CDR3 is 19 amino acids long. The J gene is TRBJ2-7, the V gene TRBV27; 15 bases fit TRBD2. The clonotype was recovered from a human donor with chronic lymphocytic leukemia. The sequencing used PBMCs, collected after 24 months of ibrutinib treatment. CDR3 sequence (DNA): TGTGCCAGCAGTTTCTCGGGACTAGCGGGAGGTTCACGGGCCTACGAGCAGTACTTC. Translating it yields CASSFSGLAGGSRAYEQYF.